A selection of T cell receptor beta chains follows, all from one sample in a study of cytomegalovirus exposure and HLA in healthy donors. The method was immunoSEQ multiplex PCR; TCRdb's version includes in-frame clones alone and lacks a portion of them. Of some 130,000 clones listed, less than 85% are singletons. The sequencing input was PBMCs. These receptors were obtained from a man aged 40-49 years in good health and CMV-seronegative. CDR3s include the opening cysteine and the closing phenylalanine or tryptophan. A D gene is named only where the DNA matches it firmly. Clone size is stated in some rows and not others, as once, few, many or a class when expanded.

d_gene: NA; j_gene: TRBJ2-5; abundance: NA; v_gene: TRBV5-1; CDR3aa: CASTQGPGGETQYF; CDR3nt: TGCGCCAGTACTCAGGGGCCAGGGGGGGAGACCCAGTACTTC
d_gene: NA; j_gene: TRBJ2-3; abundance: NA; v_gene: TRBV5-6; CDR3aa: CASSFVSSTDTQYF; CDR3nt: TGTGCCAGCAGCTTCGTTTCTAGCACAGATACGCAGTATTTT
d_gene: NA; j_gene: TRBJ2-2; abundance: NA; v_gene: TRBV25-1; CDR3aa: CASSELGPGANTGELFF; CDR3nt: TGTGCCAGCAGTGAATTAGGGCCGGGGGCGAACACCGGGGAGCTGTTTTTT
d_gene: NA; j_gene: TRBJ1-3; abundance: NA; v_gene: TRBV2; CDR3aa: CASRVVDTIYF; CDR3nt: TGTGCCAGCAGGGTAGTGGACACCATATATTTT
d_gene: TRBD1; j_gene: TRBJ1-6; abundance: NA; v_gene: TRBV5-1; CDR3aa: CASKRGIGGQLYNSPLHF; CDR3nt: TGCGCCAGCAAGAGAGGGATAGGGGGACAGCTCTATAATTCACCCCTCCACTTT
d_gene: TRBD1; j_gene: TRBJ1-2; abundance: NA; v_gene: TRBV6-1; CDR3aa: CASSQGQVGIRIF; CDR3nt: TGTGCCAGCAGTCAGGGACAGGTGGGGATACGGATCTTC
d_gene: TRBD2; j_gene: TRBJ2-1; abundance: NA; v_gene: TRBV11-3; CDR3aa: CASSLGVSGAEQFF; CDR3nt: TGTGCCAGCAGCTTAGGGGTTAGCGGGGCAGAGCAGTTCTTC
d_gene: TRBD1; j_gene: TRBJ1-1; abundance: NA; v_gene: TRBV19; CDR3aa: CASSTKGTVNTEAFF; CDR3nt: TGTGCCAGTAGTACAAAGGGGACAGTGAACACTGAAGCTTTCTTT
d_gene: TRBD1; j_gene: TRBJ1-2; abundance: few; v_gene: TRBV5-4; CDR3aa: CASSKTGGVFGYTF; CDR3nt: TGTGCCAGCAGCAAAACAGGGGGCGTTTTTGGCTACACCTTC
d_gene: NA; j_gene: TRBJ2-7; abundance: NA; v_gene: TRBV19; CDR3aa: CASSTKTGSYEQYF; CDR3nt: TGTGCCAGTAGTACCAAGACAGGCTCCTACGAGCAGTACTTC
d_gene: NA; j_gene: TRBJ2-4; abundance: few; v_gene: TRBV19; CDR3aa: CASSIVASERGQNIQYF; CDR3nt: TGTGCCAGTAGTATAGTGGCTAGCGAGAGGGGTCAAAACATTCAGTACTTC
d_gene: TRBD1; j_gene: TRBJ2-7; abundance: NA; v_gene: TRBV5-6; CDR3aa: CASSLAGTGVYEQYF; CDR3nt: TGTGCCAGCAGCTTGGCCGGGACAGGGGTATACGAGCAGTACTTC
d_gene: TRBD1; j_gene: TRBJ2-7; abundance: NA; v_gene: TRBV20-1; CDR3aa: CSGQGTYEQYF; CDR3nt: TGCAGCGGACAGGGAACCTACGAGCAGTACTTC
d_gene: NA; j_gene: TRBJ2-3; abundance: NA; v_gene: TRBV11-3; CDR3aa: CASSLDGALGDTQYF; CDR3nt: TGTGCCAGCAGCTTAGATGGGGCTCTGGGGGATACGCAGTATTTT
d_gene: NA; j_gene: TRBJ2-5; abundance: NA; v_gene: TRBV29-1; CDR3aa: CSVGTLGVETQYF; CDR3nt: TGCAGCGTCGGGACTCTTGGGGTAGAGACCCAGTACTTC
d_gene: NA; j_gene: TRBJ2-6; abundance: NA; v_gene: TRBV7-9; CDR3aa: CASSQLQSSGANVLTF; CDR3nt: TGTGCCAGCAGTCAGCTACAGAGCTCTGGGGCCAACGTCCTGACTTTC
d_gene: TRBD2; j_gene: TRBJ2-3; abundance: NA; v_gene: TRBV18; CDR3aa: CASSPPGLAGGDTQYF; CDR3nt: TGTGCCAGCTCACCACCGGGACTAGCGGGGGGAGATACGCAGTATTTT
d_gene: TRBD1; j_gene: TRBJ1-4; abundance: NA; v_gene: TRBV25-1; CDR3aa: CASSQGAEKLFF; CDR3nt: TGTGCCAGCAGCCAGGGGGCTGAAAAACTGTTTTTT
d_gene: TRBD1; j_gene: TRBJ1-5; abundance: NA; v_gene: TRBV6-1; CDR3aa: CASSVTGGAGGPQHF; CDR3nt: TGTGCCAGCAGTGTAACAGGGGGAGCTGGGGGGCCCCAGCATTTT
d_gene: NA; j_gene: TRBJ2-3; abundance: NA; v_gene: TRBV28; CDR3aa: CASSPMGGRVPDTQYF; CDR3nt: TGTGCCAGCAGTCCAATGGGAGGCAGGGTACCAGATACGCAGTATTTT
d_gene: NA; j_gene: TRBJ1-1; abundance: NA; v_gene: TRBV7-2; CDR3aa: CASSFPAGRTTNTEAFF; CDR3nt: TGTGCCAGCAGCTTCCCAGCGGGCAGGACCACCAACACTGAAGCTTTCTTT
d_gene: NA; j_gene: TRBJ2-2; abundance: NA; v_gene: TRBV7-3; CDR3aa: CASSLNQGELFF; CDR3nt: TGTGCCAGCAGCTTAAACCAGGGGGAGCTGTTTTTT
d_gene: NA; j_gene: TRBJ2-5; abundance: NA; v_gene: TRBV7-3; CDR3aa: CASSLSPGVQETQYF; CDR3nt: TGTGCCAGCAGCTTATCCCCGGGAGTACAAGAGACCCAGTACTTC
d_gene: NA; j_gene: TRBJ2-3; abundance: NA; v_gene: TRBV4-1; CDR3aa: CASSQVRGAGTDTQYF; CDR3nt: TGCGCCAGCAGCCAAGTCCGCGGGGCTGGCACAGATACGCAGTATTTT
d_gene: TRBD1; j_gene: TRBJ1-2; abundance: once; v_gene: TRBV10-3; CDR3aa: CAISESPTGGAFGYTF; CDR3nt: TGTGCCATCAGTGAGTCCCCGACAGGGGGCGCGTTCGGCTACACCTTC
d_gene: TRBD2; j_gene: TRBJ2-7; abundance: NA; v_gene: TRBV28; CDR3aa: CASRGSPGGRSYEQYF; CDR3nt: TGTGCCAGCAGAGGGTCACCTGGCGGGAGATCCTACGAGCAGTACTTC
d_gene: NA; j_gene: TRBJ1-1; abundance: once; v_gene: TRBV19; CDR3aa: CASSTRGGENTEAFF; CDR3nt: TGTGCCAGTAGTACTAGGGGAGGGGAGAACACTGAAGCTTTCTTT
d_gene: NA; j_gene: TRBJ2-3; abundance: NA; v_gene: TRBV10-1; CDR3aa: CASSASAVTSTDTQYF; CDR3nt: TGCGCCAGCAGTGCCTCAGCGGTAACTAGCACAGATACGCAGTATTTT
d_gene: NA; j_gene: TRBJ2-6; abundance: few; v_gene: TRBV6-1; CDR3aa: CASSDPGTGANVLTF; CDR3nt: TGTGCCAGCAGTGACCCAGGTACTGGGGCCAACGTCCTGACTTTC
d_gene: NA; j_gene: TRBJ2-7; abundance: NA; v_gene: TRBV4-1; CDR3aa: CASSQDTSLYEQYF; CDR3nt: TGCGCCAGCAGCCAAGATACTAGCTTGTACGAGCAGTACTTC
d_gene: NA; j_gene: TRBJ2-3; abundance: NA; v_gene: TRBV5-1; CDR3aa: CASSLGGGDIYTDTQYF; CDR3nt: TGCGCCAGCAGCTTGGGAGGGGGAGACATATACACAGATACGCAGTATTTT
d_gene: NA; j_gene: TRBJ1-2; abundance: NA; v_gene: TRBV6-5; CDR3aa: CASSRLVKNNYGYTF; CDR3nt: TGTGCCAGCAGTAGACTTGTGAAAAATAACTATGGCTACACCTTC
d_gene: NA; j_gene: TRBJ1-1; abundance: NA; v_gene: TRBV7-9; CDR3aa: CASSLSHSGPLNTEAFF; CDR3nt: TGTGCCAGCAGCTTATCCCACTCCGGTCCCCTGAACACTGAAGCTTTCTTT
d_gene: TRBD1; j_gene: TRBJ2-7; abundance: NA; v_gene: TRBV6-8; CDR3aa: CARADRENEQYF; CDR3nt: TGTGCCAGGGCGGACAGGGAAAACGAGCAGTACTTC
d_gene: TRBD2; j_gene: TRBJ2-2; abundance: NA; v_gene: TRBV25-1; CDR3aa: CATLRLAGLAGELFF; CDR3nt: TGTGCCACCCTACGACTAGCGGGATTGGCCGGGGAGCTGTTTTTT
d_gene: NA; j_gene: TRBJ1-1; abundance: once; v_gene: TRBV2; CDR3aa: CASAGQMNTEAFF; CDR3nt: TGTGCCAGCGCAGGACAGATGAACACTGAAGCTTTCTTT
d_gene: TRBD2; j_gene: TRBJ2-1; abundance: NA; v_gene: TRBV6-5; CDR3aa: CASSYYGGGNEQFF; CDR3nt: TGTGCCAGCAGTTACTACGGGGGAGGGAATGAGCAGTTCTTC
d_gene: NA; j_gene: TRBJ1-1; abundance: NA; v_gene: TRBV7-6; CDR3aa: CASSNQQGTEAFF; CDR3nt: TGTGCCAGCAGCAACCAACAGGGCACTGAAGCTTTCTTT
d_gene: TRBD2; j_gene: TRBJ2-5; abundance: NA; v_gene: TRBV2; CDR3aa: CASSEDGGNGETQYF; CDR3nt: TGTGCCAGCAGTGAAGACGGGGGGAATGGAGAGACCCAGTACTTC
d_gene: TRBD1; j_gene: TRBJ1-1; abundance: NA; v_gene: TRBV5-5; CDR3aa: CASRTGQGVLVNTEAFF; CDR3nt: TGTGCCAGCAGGACCGGACAGGGTGTTCTGGTGAACACTGAAGCTTTCTTT
d_gene: NA; j_gene: TRBJ1-1; abundance: NA; v_gene: TRBV27; CDR3aa: CASSLAGSTEAFF; CDR3nt: TGTGCCAGCAGTTTAGCAGGAAGCACTGAAGCTTTCTTT
d_gene: TRBD1; j_gene: TRBJ1-1; abundance: NA; v_gene: TRBV9; CDR3aa: CASSEQGAGTEAFF; CDR3nt: TGTGCCAGCAGCGAGCAGGGGGCTGGCACTGAAGCTTTCTTT
d_gene: TRBD2; j_gene: TRBJ2-3; abundance: NA; v_gene: TRBV9; CDR3aa: CASSSGLAGGLDTQYF; CDR3nt: TGTGCCAGCAGCTCCGGACTAGCGGGGGGGTTGGATACGCAGTATTTT